These 4 T cell receptor beta chains were all obtained from the same sample, sequenced in a study of identical twins. TCRdb ran MiXCR on the 5' RACE reads and lists one entry per CDR3 protein. The sample carries hundreds of thousands of distinct CDR3 sequences, about 12% recorded once. These same records also appear under a second study, on yellow fever vaccine responses in identical twins.

Sequencing was done on a sample of PBMCs. The receptor set was obtained from a young woman in good health.

The chain carries TRBV20-1 and TRBJ1-2, with 7 bases aligning to TRBD1. With 1 base clipped from V and 2 bases from J, the junction kept 7 bases outside the gene matches. Germline V gene lookup returns CDR1 DFQATT and CDR2 SNEGSKA (reference sequence). The CDR3 length is 15 residues. The CDR3 here is CSARGGTAPNYGYTF. CDR3 DNA: TGCAGTGCTAGAGGGGGGACAGCACCCAACTATGGCTACACCTTC.

This clonotype was seen ten or more times. The chain carries TRBV7-9 and TRBJ2-1; 9 bases are shared with TRBD1. From germline, CDR1 is SEHNR and CDR2 FQNEAQ (reference sequence). The CDR3 sequence is 15 residues long. After removal of 8 bases from V and 2 bases from J, the junction contained 7 bases not matched to a gene. This CDR3 reads CASLKQGATYNEQFF. The DNA of the CDR3 is TGTGCCAGCCTCAAACAGGGGGCGACCTACAATGAGCAGTTCTTC. The entire variable domain, with the rest obtained from reference TRBV7-9 and TRBJ2-1, is as follows: DTGVSQNPRHKITKRGQNVTFRCDPISEHNRLYWYRQTLGQGPEFLTYFQNEAQLEKSRLLSDRFSAERPKGSFSTLEIQRTEQGDSAMYLCASLKQGATYNEQFFGPGTRLTVL.

This clonotype occurred many times. V is TRBV28 and J is TRBJ1-1, with a weak D call TRBD1 (5 bases). Germline V gene sequence: CDR1 MDHEN, CDR2 SYDVKM. The CDR3 has 14 amino acids. With 3 bases removed from V and 7 bases from J, the gap between germline ends came to 15 bases. The CDR3 DNA reads as TGTGCCAGCAGTTTGGCCCGTGGGGGTCTTGAAGCTTTCTTT. This gives the protein CASSLARGGLEAFF.

This clonotype was observed a handful of times. This chain connects TRBV15 to TRBJ2-7; D is perhaps TRBD1 (5 bases). Trimming took 3 bases from V and 0 from J, leaving 12 bases between them. The germline gives CDR1 LNHNV, CDR2 YYDKDF (reference sequence). There are 15 residues in the CDR3. The CDR3 loop reads CATSRGDRYSYEQYV. The DNA for the CDR3 is TGTGCCACCAGCAGGGGTGACAGATACTCCTACGAGCAGTACGTC.